This T cell receptor (beta chain) was sequenced during a study of blood T cell repertoires in COVID-19. Between the trimmed V and J ends, which lost 7 bases and 10 bases, there was a span of 19 bases. The CDR3 runs 13 residues. From germline, CDR1 is MNHEY and CDR2 SVGAGI. Data came from immunoSEQ multiplex PCR; TCRdb stores just in-frame clones and leaves some out. The table has 75,000 to 100,000 clones, roughly 82% seen once. This clonotype originated in a human donor in a cohort sampled during active COVID-19. The chain is built from TRBV6-5 and TRBJ1-2; D gene uncertain. Sequenced: peripheral blood. CDR3: CASKLLGRFVYTF. In DNA form, the CDR3 reads TGTGCCAGCAAGTTACTGGGGAGGTTCGTCTACACCTTC.